The 19 T cell receptor beta chains below come from one sample, sequenced in a study of CD8 T cells in ankylosing spondylitis. Via MiXCR, TCRdb re-called the 5' RACE reads, giving one row per CDR3 protein. The top ten clones hold less than 0.75% of a sample with 250,000 or so distinct CDR3 sequences, about 24% of them seen once. The sample comprised blood, either unsorted or a sorted T cell fraction (not recorded which). The source of these receptors is a male donor with ankylosing spondylitis or in good health (not recorded which).

The chain combines TRBV5-1 with TRBJ2-7; 9 positions match TRBD1. Germline values: CDR1 SGHRS, CDR2 YFSETQ. The CDR3 runs 14 residues. The V gene end was trimmed by 4 bases and the J gene end by 4 bases; junction bases not matched to a gene: 6. For the CDR3, the DNA is TGCGCCAGCAGCCTCCGGGACAGGGATTACGAGCAGTACTTC. As protein: CASSLRDRDYEQYF.

This clonotype turned up a few times. The chain carries TRBV12-3 or TRBV12-4 and TRBJ2-7; tentatively, D is TRBD1 (6 bases). Trimming cost V 7 bases and J 3 bases, with 13 bases left between them. This CDR3 is built from 13 residues. The CDR3 is CASTCTGCYEQYF. DNA of the CDR3: TGTGCCAGCACCTGTACAGGGTGCTACGAGCAGTACTTC.

V usage is TRBV10-3 and J usage is TRBJ1-3; no reliable D call. CDR3 length equals 15 residues. CDR1 and CDR2 (germline): ENHRY, SYGVKD. The V and J ends lost 4 bases and 0 bases respectively, with 10 bases between them. The CDR3 is CAISGNGGSGNTIYF. Written as DNA, the CDR3 is TGTGCCATCAGTGGGAACGGAGGCTCTGGAAACACCATATATTTT.

A few counts support this clonotype. The chain uses TRBV18 and TRBJ2-3; the D is unclear. The CDR3 extends over 13 amino acids. V lost 3 bases and J 2 bases, leaving 6 bases between the germline ends. In germline, CDR1 is KGHSH, CDR2 LQKENI. Here the CDR3 DNA reads TGTGCCAGCTCACCTGATAACACAGATACGCAGTATTTT. Its translation: CASSPDNTDTQYF.

V usage is TRBV29-1 and J usage is TRBJ2-2, with TRBD2 matching 14 bases. V dropped 7 bases and J dropped 5; count of bases not matched to a gene: 6. Germline CDR1 reads SQVTM; CDR2 reads ANQGSEA. The CDR3 contains 15 residues. CDR3 DNA sequence: TGCAGCGCGACTAGCGGGGGGGCCGGGACCGGGGAGCTGTTTTTT. This translates into CSATSGGAGTGELFF.

This clonotype was observed many times. The rearrangement uses TRBV4-2 and TRBJ2-1; 13 bases line up with TRBD2. The V gene end was trimmed by 5 bases and the J gene end by 7 bases; junction bases not matched to a gene: 8. CDR1 is LGHNA and CDR2 is YNFKEQ in the germline V gene. The CDR3 spans 16 residues. CDR3 residues: CASSTQTSGGDNEQFF. As DNA, the CDR3 is TGTGCCAGCAGCACACAAACTAGCGGGGGGGATAATGAGCAGTTCTTC.

The chain is built from TRBV20-1 and TRBJ2-7; D possibly corresponds to TRBD1 (5 bases). CDR1 DFQATT and CDR2 SNEGSKA come from the germline V gene (reference sequence). The CDR3 covers 13 residues. V was trimmed by 0 bases and J by 5 bases, leaving 11 bases between them. DNA for the CDR3: TGCAGTGCTAGAGAGGGGCCTAGGAACGAGCAGTACTTC. It translates to CSAREGPRNEQYF.

V is TRBV18 and J is TRBJ1-1; no clear D. This CDR3 has 13 residues. V lost 1 base, J lost 3 bases, and 6 bases lay in between. Germline CDR1 KGHSH, CDR2 LQKENI. The CDR3 spells CASSPRQDTEAFF. The CDR3 DNA sequence: TGTGCCAGCTCACCACGCCAGGACACTGAAGCTTTCTTT.

This clonotype was observed a handful of times. J is TRBJ2-5 and V is TRBV5-1, with 9 bases matching TRBD1. Germline lookup yields CDR1 SGHRS and CDR2 YFSETQ. Losses at the gene ends were 3 bases for V and 2 bases for J; bases not matched to a gene: 11. This CDR3 comprises 17 residues. CDR3 protein: CASSWIPPGTGQETQYF. DNA for the CDR3: TGCGCCAGCAGCTGGATCCCGCCCGGGACAGGGCAAGAGACCCAGTACTTC. Filled out from reference TRBV5-1 and TRBJ2-5, the complete variable domain reads KAGVTQTPRYLIKTRGQQVTLSCSPISGHRSVSWYQQTPGQGLQFLFEYFSETQRNKGNFPGRFSGRQFSNSRSEMNVSTLELGDSALYLCASSWIPPGTGQETQYFGPGTRLLVL.

This clonotype has a count of ten or more. V and J are TRBV5-1 and TRBJ1-1; D is undetermined. The CDR3 runs to 16 residues. Germline lookup yields CDR1 SGHRS and CDR2 YFSETQ. Trimming shortened V by 1 base and J by 0 bases, and 13 bases separated the two germline ends. CDR3 amino acids: CASSLTTRRMNTEAFF. The CDR3 region has the DNA TGCGCCAGCAGCTTGACGACCAGGAGGATGAACACTGAAGCTTTCTTT.

This clonotype was counted between two and nine times. The chain recombines TRBV10-3 with TRBJ2-7, with D maybe TRBD1 (6 bases). The germline gives CDR1 ENHRY, CDR2 SYGVKD. This CDR3 has 14 residues. The ends were cut back, 9 bases at V and 5 bases at J, with 20 bases in the middle. CDR3 protein: CAIGPWTDVNEQYF. CDR3 nucleotide sequence: TGTGCCATTGGCCCTTGGACAGACGTAAACGAGCAGTACTTC.

This clonotype was counted at least ten times. The chain is built from TRBV7-9 and TRBJ2-1, with TRBD1 matching over 9 bases. The germline gives CDR1 SEHNR, CDR2 FQNEAQ (reference sequence). The CDR3 runs 15 residues. Losses at the gene ends were 2 bases for V and 6 bases for J; bases not matched to a gene: 5. CDR3 residues: CASSLPGTGRNEQFF. CDR3 in DNA: TGTGCCAGCAGCTTACCGGGGACAGGGCGCAATGAGCAGTTCTTC.

This clonotype occurred a few times. The genes are TRBV7-9 and TRBJ2-7; 11 bases agree with TRBD1. The V gene end was trimmed by 5 bases and the J gene end by 4 bases; junction bases not matched to a gene: 7. The germline V gene has CDR1 SEHNR and CDR2 FQNEAQ (reference sequence). The CDR3 is 15 amino acids. The CDR3 spells CASSPRGQGGYEQYF. DNA of the CDR3: TGTGCCAGCAGCCCCCGGGGACAGGGGGGTTACGAGCAGTACTTC.

This clonotype was recorded many times. The chain has TRBV20-1 and TRBJ2-7, with TRBD2 as a possible D gene (5 bases). CDR3 length: 13 residues. The V gene lost 1 base and the J gene lost 5 bases, with 12 bases spanning the gap. Germline V gives CDR1 DFQATT, CDR2 SNEGSKA (reference sequence). CDR3 region: CSARGGATHEQYF. CDR3 in DNA: TGCAGTGCTAGAGGGGGAGCCACCCACGAGCAGTACTTC.

About this clonotype: A read error may produce the germline difference seen at one junction end. The V and J genes are TRBV20-1 and TRBJ2-3; 7 positions match TRBD2. The CDR3 totals 14 residues. The V gene's germline CDR1 is DFQATT and CDR2 SNEGSKA (reference sequence). CDR3 coding DNA: TGCAGTGCCAGAGGGCGCGGGGGAGGGGATACGCAGTATTTT. Translation gives CSARGRGGGDTQYF.

There are many counts of this clonotype. This chain connects TRBV28 to TRBJ2-7; TRBD1 matches 9 bases. The CDR3 loop spans 14 amino acids. From germline, CDR1 is MDHEN and CDR2 SYDVKM. The ends lost 6 bases at V and 6 bases at J; junction bases unmatched: 9. The DNA of the CDR3 is TGTGCCAGCAGAAGCCCGGGACAGGGTAGCGAGCAGTACTTC. This sequence encodes CASRSPGQGSEQYF.

This clonotype was counted at least ten times. The rearrangement joins TRBV20-1 to TRBJ1-1; 7 bases line up with TRBD1. The germline V gene has CDR1 DFQATT and CDR2 SNEGSKA (reference sequence). V was pared by 7 bases and J by 8 bases, with 16 bases of the junction left unmatched. The length of the CDR3 is 14 residues. This CDR3 reads CSVAGTAKTGEAFF. The CDR3 DNA reads TGCAGTGTAGCCGGGACAGCCAAGACAGGGGAAGCTTTCTTT.

This chain uses TRBV5-1 with TRBJ1-4; D remains ambiguous. Germline V CDR1 and CDR2: SGHRS, YFSETQ. The CDR3 length is 14 residues. V lost 0 bases to trimming and J lost 4 bases, with 7 bases between them. CDR3 protein: CASSLGLGNEKLFF. The DNA of the CDR3 is TGCGCCAGCAGCTTGGGACTCGGTAATGAAAAACTGTTTTTT.

This clonotype was counted many times. The V gene is TRBV20-1, the J gene TRBJ2-5; D is ambiguous. There are 15 residues in the CDR3. Trimming stripped 0 bases from V and 5 bases from J, with 16 bases between. Germline V CDR1 and CDR2: DFQATT, SNEGSKA (reference sequence). The chain's CDR3 is CSARDMVTVLETQYF. CDR3 coding DNA: TGCAGTGCTAGAGACATGGTCACAGTGCTGGAGACCCAGTACTTC.